This T cell receptor (beta chain) was captured by sequencing in a study of blood T cell repertoires in COVID-19. About the study: Spain, Italy and the United States supplied samples that represented acute and convalescent COVID-19. In each case, the material was cDNA or gDNA derived from T cells, B-cell-depleted T cells, or PBMCs.

TCRdb keeps only in-frame clones here, not all; method: immunoSEQ multiplex PCR. Of hundreds of thousands of clones in the sample, approximately 89% were seen once. This sequence originates from a woman aged 60-70 years who had recovered from COVID-19. Sequencing was carried out using peripheral blood.

CDR3 in amino acids: CASRVTGGNTIYF. CDR3 bases: TGCGCCAGCAGGGTGACAGGGGGAAACACCATATATTTT. The chain uses TRBV5-1 and TRBJ1-3; 7 nucleotides line up with TRBD1. This CDR3 is built from 13 residues. The V and J ends lost 5 bases and 4 bases, in that order; junction bases with no gene match: 3. Germline V CDR1 and CDR2: SGHRS, YFSETQ.